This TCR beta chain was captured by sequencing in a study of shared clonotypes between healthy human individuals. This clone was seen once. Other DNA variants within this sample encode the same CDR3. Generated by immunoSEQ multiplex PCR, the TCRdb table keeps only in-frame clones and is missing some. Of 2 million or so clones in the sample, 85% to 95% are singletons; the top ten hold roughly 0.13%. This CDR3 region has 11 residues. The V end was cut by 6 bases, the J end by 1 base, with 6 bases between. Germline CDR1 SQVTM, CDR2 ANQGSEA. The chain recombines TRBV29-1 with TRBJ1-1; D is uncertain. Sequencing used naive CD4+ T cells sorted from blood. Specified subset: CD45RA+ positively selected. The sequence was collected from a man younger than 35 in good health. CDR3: CSVLTNTEAFF. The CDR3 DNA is TGCAGCGTCCTTACGAACACTGAAGCTTTCTTT.